This TCR beta chain was captured by sequencing in a study of OX40 agonist ivuxolimab in advanced cancers. Note on this clone: What it binds is not known.

The CDR3 totals 14 residues. Trimming shortened V by 1 base and J by 3 bases, and 10 bases separated the two germline ends. Germline V gene data show CDR1 as SGHVS and CDR2 as FNYEAQ. Whole-study results and caveats: Some nonresponders additionally presented with little normalized T-cell clonal expansion.

This table comes from immunoSEQ multiplex PCR, and its TCRdb copy is limited to in-frame clones, with some not included. The profile shows 60,000 to 85,000 clones, 92% of them singletons. The chain links TRBV7-6 to TRBJ2-7, with D hard to call. This clonotype originated in an adult with an advanced solid tumor such as melanoma, head and neck, liver or kidney cancer. Here the sequenced sample was CD4+ or CD8+ T cells sorted from blood, taken in a trial of the OX40 agonist ivuxolimab. Written as DNA, the CDR3 is TGTGCCAGCAGCTTAGAGGCAGATAACTACGAGCAGTACTTC. Translating it yields CASSLEADNYEQYF.